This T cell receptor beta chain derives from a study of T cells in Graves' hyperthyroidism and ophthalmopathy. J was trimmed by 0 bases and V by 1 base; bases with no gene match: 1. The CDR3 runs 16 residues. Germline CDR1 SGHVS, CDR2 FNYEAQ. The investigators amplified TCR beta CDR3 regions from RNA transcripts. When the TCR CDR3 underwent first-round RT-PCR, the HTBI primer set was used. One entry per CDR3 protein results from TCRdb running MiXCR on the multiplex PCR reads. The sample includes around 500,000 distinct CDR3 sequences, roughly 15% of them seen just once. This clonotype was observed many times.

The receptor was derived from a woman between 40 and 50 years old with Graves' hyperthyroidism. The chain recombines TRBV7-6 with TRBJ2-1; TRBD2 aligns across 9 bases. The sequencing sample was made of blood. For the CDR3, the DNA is TGTGCCAGCAGCTTAGGTAGCGGGAGCTCCTACAATGAGCAGTTCTTC. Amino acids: CASSLGSGSSYNEQFF.